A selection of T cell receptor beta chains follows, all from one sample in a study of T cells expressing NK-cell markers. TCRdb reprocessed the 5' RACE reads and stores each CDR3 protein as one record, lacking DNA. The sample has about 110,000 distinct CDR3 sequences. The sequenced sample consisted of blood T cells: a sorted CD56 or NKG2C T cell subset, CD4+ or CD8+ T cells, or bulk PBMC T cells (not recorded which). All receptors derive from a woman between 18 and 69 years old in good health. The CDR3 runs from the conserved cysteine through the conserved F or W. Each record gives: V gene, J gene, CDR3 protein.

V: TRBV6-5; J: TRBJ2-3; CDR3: CASSPQGGGGSDTQYF
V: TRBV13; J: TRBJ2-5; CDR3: CASSFLAGSQETQYF
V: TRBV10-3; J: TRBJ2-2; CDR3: CAITPGLAGAGNTGELFF
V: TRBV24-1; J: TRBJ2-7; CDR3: CATSDNAAGGEQYF
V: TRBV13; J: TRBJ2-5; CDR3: CASSFDRDQETQYF
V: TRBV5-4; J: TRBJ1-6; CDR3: CASSNRDGGSNSPLHF
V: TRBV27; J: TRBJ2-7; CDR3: CASSPEGDLPYEQYF
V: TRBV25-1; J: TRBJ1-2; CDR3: CASSEYMGQVGGYTF
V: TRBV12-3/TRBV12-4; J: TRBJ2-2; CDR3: CASSFPAGGTTGELFF
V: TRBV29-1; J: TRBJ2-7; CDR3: CSVVFQEQGAYEQYF
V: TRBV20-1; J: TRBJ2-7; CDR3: CSATPGPTSYEQYF
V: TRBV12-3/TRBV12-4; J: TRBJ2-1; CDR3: CASSLWAGSSYNEQFF
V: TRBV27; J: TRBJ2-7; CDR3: CASSPSVLYEQYF
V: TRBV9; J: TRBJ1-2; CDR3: CASSGGQGADYGYTF
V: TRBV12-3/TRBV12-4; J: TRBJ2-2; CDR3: CASSLPEVRNTGELFF
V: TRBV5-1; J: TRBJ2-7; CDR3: CASSFQGIYEQYF
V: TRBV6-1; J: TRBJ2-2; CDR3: CASSDGLFTGELFF
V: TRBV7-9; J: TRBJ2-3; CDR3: CASSPNPPGGDTQYF
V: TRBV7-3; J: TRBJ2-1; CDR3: CASRRTGTYNEQFF
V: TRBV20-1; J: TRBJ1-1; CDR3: CSALSIAEAFF
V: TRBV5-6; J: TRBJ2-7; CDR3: CASRPEASGTYEQYF
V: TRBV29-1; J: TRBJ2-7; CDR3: CSVEPGRGNEQYF
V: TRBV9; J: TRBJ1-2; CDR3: CASSTSPNYGYTF
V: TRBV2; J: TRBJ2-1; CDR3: CASTPGLAGLHEQFF
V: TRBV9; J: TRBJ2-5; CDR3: CASEGNQETQYF
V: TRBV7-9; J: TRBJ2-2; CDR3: CASSSGQGSGELFF
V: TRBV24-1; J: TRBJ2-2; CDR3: CATSSGSGELFF
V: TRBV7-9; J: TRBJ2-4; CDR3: CASSGGLDFLAKNIQYF
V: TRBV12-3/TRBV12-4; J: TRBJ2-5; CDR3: CASSFGTSGGARETQYF
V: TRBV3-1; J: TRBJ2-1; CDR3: CASSPIAGGPMVQFF
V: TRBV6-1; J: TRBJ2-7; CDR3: CASGDRGPESSREQYF
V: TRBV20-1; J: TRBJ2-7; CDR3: CSPGLSVVCEQYF